A single sample gave rise to the 2 T cell receptor beta chains below, sequenced in a study of cytomegalovirus exposure and HLA in healthy donors (dated by TCRdb to between 2016 and 2019). Libraries were constructed by the immunoSEQ multiplex PCR assay. The immuneACCESS repertoire file appears here via TCRdb, limited to in-frame rearrangements. These files lack a portion of the clones; in checked studies, under half of the deficit traces to unresolved V genes, and the cause of the others is not known. Recorded for this sample are fewer than 250,000 clones; around nine tenths of them occurred a single time. Roughly 2% of the sample belongs to the ten largest clones. The sequencing input was PBMCs. These receptors were taken from a woman under 30 in good health and CMV-seropositive.

This CDR3 is CASSDQLAGGNTGELFF. In DNA form, the CDR3 reads TGTGCCAGCAGTGATCAACTAGCGGGAGGCAACACCGGGGAGCTGTTTTTT. The chain couples TRBV25-1 to TRBJ2-2; 12 bases align to TRBD2. CDR3 length equals 17 residues. V gave up 3 bases and J gave up 2 bases; unmatched junction bases: 4. Germline V gives CDR1 MGHDK, CDR2 SYGVNS.

This rearrangement joins TRBV6-6 to TRBJ2-1; TRBD1 matches at 7 bases. Trimming cost V 7 bases and J 9 bases; bases outside gene matches: 9. CDR1 is MNHNY, CDR2 SVGAGI, per germline (reference sequence). The CDR3 totals 13 residues. The CDR3 loop reads CASKDRKEVEQFF. CDR3 DNA: TGTGCCAGCAAGGACAGGAAGGAGGTTGAGCAGTTCTTC.